This T cell receptor beta chain was retrieved from a study of OX40 agonist ivuxolimab in advanced cancers. Across the whole study: Patients were infused with ivuxolimab every 2 weeks at 0.01 to 10 mg/kg.

Drawing of blood for sampling happened at baseline, at cycle 4 day 1, and at cycle 7 day 1. This table comes from immunoSEQ multiplex PCR, and its TCRdb copy is limited to in-frame clones, with some not included. This sample has tens of thousands of clones, with over 80% found just once. Germline-derived CDR1 and CDR2 are SGHRS and YFSETQ. The CDR3 totals 13 residues. Between the trimmed V and J ends, which lost 4 bases and 0 bases, there was a span of 8 bases. This TCR was sampled from an adult with an advanced solid tumor such as melanoma, head and neck, liver or kidney cancer. The chain uses TRBV5-1 and TRBJ2-7; D possibly corresponds to TRBD1 (6 bases). Sequencing used CD4+ or CD8+ T cells sorted from blood, obtained in a trial of the OX40 agonist ivuxolimab. In DNA form, the CDR3 reads TGCGCCAGCAGCCCGGACAGCTCCTACGAGCAGTACTTC. Translation: CASSPDSSYEQYF.